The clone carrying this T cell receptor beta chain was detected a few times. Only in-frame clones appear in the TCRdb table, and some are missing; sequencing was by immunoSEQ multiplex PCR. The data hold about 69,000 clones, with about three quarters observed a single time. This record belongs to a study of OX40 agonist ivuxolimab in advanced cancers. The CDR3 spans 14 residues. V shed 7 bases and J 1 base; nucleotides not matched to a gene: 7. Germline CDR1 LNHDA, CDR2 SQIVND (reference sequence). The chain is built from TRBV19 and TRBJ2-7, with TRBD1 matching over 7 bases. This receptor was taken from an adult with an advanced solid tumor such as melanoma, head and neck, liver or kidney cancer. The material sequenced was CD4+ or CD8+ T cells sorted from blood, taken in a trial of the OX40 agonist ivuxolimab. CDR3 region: CASKGTVSSYEQYF. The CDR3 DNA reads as TGTGCCAGTAAGGGGACAGTCTCATCCTACGAGCAGTACTTC.